Described below is a single T cell receptor (beta chain) sequence and its context. Its antigen is currently unknown. This record belongs to a study of T cell responses to AZD1222 COVID-19 vaccine. Findings of the study overall: Regions left unmutated in variants are reportedly the target of nearly half of spike-specific TCRs. Females outnumbered males among donors, who were mostly white British; clonal diversity was possibly underestimated. A rise in Spike-specific TCR breadth and depth followed two AZD1222 doses.

The data were produced by immunoSEQ multiplex PCR, yet TCRdb's version contains in-frame clones alone and is incomplete. The sample has 140,000 to 150,000 clones, 70% to 90% seen once. The CDR3 is made up of 13 amino acids. The germline V gene has CDR1 SNHLY and CDR2 FYNNEI. V was cut by 4 bases and J by 1 base, with 7 bases left in between. This chain uses TRBV2 with TRBJ2-5; D may be TRBD2 (5 bases). The material sequenced was peripheral blood, taken on day 0 of AZD1222 vaccination. The sequence was obtained from an adult in good health. The CDR3 sequence is CASSGESQETQYF. The CDR3 region has the DNA TGTGCCAGCAGTGGGGAGAGCCAAGAGACCCAGTACTTC. Full variable domain (rest looked up from reference TRBV2 and TRBJ2-5): EPEVTQTPSHQVTQMGQEVILRCVPISNHLYFYWYRQILGQKVEFLVSFYNNEISEKSEIFDDQFSVERPDGSNFTLKIRSTKLEDSAMYFCASSGESQETQYFGPGTRLLVL.